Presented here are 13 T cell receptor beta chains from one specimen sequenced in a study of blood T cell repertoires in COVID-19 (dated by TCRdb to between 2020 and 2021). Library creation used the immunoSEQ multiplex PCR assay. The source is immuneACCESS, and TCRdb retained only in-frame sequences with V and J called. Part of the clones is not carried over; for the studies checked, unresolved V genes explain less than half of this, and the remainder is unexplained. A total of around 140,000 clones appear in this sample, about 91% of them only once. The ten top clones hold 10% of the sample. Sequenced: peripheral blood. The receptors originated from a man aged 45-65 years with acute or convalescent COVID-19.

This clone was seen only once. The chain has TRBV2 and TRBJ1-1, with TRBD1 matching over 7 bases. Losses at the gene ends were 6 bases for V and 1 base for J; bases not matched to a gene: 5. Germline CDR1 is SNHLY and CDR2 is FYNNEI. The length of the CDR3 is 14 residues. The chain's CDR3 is CASSYRGSNTEAFF. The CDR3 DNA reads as TGTGCCAGCAGCTACAGGGGATCGAACACTGAAGCTTTCTTT.

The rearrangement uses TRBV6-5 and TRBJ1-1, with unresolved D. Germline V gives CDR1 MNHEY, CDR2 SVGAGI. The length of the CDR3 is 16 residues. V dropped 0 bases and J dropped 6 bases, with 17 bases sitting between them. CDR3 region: CASSYSSGGYAAEAFF. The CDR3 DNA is TGTGCCAGCAGTTACTCAAGCGGAGGTTATGCGGCTGAAGCTTTCTTT.

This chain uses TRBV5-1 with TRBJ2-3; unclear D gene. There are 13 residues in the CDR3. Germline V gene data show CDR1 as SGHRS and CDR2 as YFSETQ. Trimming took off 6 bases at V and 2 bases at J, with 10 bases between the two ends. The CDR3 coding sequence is TGCGCCAGCACCGAGCGTGCCACAGATACGCAGTATTTT. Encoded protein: CASTERATDTQYF. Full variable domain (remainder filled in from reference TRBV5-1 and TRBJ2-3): KAGVTQTPRYLIKTRGQQVTLSCSPISGHRSVSWYQQTPGQGLQFLFEYFSETQRNKGNFPGRFSGRQFSNSRSEMNVSTLELGDSALYLCASTERATDTQYFGPGTRLTVL.

The CDR3 bases are TGTGCCAGCAGTCAAACTAGCGGGAGAAAGGGTGAGCAGTTCTTC. This codes for CASSQTSGRKGEQFF. The gene calls are TRBV2 and TRBJ2-1; 11 nucleotides match TRBD2. The germline CDR1 and CDR2 sequences are SNHLY and FYNNEI. V was pared by 5 bases and J by 9 bases, with 9 bases of the junction left unmatched. The CDR3 consists of 15 residues.

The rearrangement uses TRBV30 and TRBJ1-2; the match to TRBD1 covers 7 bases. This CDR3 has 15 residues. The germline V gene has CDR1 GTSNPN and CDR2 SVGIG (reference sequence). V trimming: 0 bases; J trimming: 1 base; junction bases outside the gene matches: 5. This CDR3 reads CAWSVQGSYNYGYTF. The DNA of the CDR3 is TGTGCCTGGAGTGTACAGGGGTCTTATAACTATGGCTACACCTTC.

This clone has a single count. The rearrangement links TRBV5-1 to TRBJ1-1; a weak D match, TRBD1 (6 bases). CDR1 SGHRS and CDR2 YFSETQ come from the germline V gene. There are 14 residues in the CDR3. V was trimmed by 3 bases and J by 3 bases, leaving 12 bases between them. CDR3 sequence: CASSSGTIHTEAFF. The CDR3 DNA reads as TGCGCCAGCAGCTCCGGGACAATCCACACTGAAGCTTTCTTT.

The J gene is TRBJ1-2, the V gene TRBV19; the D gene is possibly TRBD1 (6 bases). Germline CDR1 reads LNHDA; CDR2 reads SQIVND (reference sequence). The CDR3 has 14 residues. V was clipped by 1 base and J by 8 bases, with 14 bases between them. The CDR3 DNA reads TGTGCCAGTAGTATAGGACAGGCCAGTCTCGGCTACACCTTC. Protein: CASSIGQASLGYTF. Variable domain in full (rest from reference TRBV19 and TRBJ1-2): DGGITQSPKYLFRKEGQNVTLSCEQNLNHDAMYWYRQDPGQGLRLIYYSQIVNDFQKGDIAEGYSVSREKKESFPLTVTSAQKNPTAFYLCASSIGQASLGYTFGSGTRLTVV.

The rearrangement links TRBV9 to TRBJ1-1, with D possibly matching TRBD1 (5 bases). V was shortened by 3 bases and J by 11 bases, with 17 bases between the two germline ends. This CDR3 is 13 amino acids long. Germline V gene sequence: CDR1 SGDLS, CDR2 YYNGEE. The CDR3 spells CASSGGRGAGAFF. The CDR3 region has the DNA TGTGCCAGCAGCGGGGGACGGGGCGCGGGGGCTTTCTTT.

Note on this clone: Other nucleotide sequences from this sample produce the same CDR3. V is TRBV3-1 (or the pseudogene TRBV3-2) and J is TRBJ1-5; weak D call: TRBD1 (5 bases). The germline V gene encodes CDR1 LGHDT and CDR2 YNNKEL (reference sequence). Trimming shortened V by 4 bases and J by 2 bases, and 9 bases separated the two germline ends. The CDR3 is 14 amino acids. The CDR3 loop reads CASSLGTGNQPQHF. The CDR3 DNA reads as TGTGCCAGCAGCCTGGGGACTGGCAATCAGCCCCAGCATTTT.

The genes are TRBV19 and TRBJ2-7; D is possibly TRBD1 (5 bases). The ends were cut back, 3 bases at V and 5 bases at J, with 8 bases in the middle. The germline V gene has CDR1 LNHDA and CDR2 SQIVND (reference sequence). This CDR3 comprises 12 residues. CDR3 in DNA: TGTGCCAGTAGTATTGAAGGGGACGAGCAGTACTTC. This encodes CASSIEGDEQYF.

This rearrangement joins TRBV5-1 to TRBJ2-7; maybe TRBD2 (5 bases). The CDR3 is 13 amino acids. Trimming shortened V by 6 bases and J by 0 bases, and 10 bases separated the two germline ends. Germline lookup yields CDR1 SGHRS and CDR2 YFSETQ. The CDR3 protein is CASNLGSSYEQYF. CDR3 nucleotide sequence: TGCGCCAGCAACCTAGGGAGCTCCTACGAGCAGTACTTC.

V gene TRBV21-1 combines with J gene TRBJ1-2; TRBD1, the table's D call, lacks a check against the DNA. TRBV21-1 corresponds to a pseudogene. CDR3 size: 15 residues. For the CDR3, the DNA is TGTGCCAGCAGCAAAGTAGGGGCAGGGTGCTATGGCTACACCTTC. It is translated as CASSKVGAGCYGYTF.

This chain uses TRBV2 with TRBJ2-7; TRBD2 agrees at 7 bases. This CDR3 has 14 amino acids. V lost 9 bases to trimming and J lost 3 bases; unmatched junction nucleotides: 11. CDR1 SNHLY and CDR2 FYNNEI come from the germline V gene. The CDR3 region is CASGSGALRYEQYF. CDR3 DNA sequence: TGTGCCAGTGGGAGCGGGGCCCTCCGCTACGAGCAGTACTTC.